This T cell receptor beta chain was profiled in a study of OX40 agonist ivuxolimab in advanced cancers. In the study overall: Six ivuxolimab dose levels, 0.01 to 10 mg/kg, were given intravenously every 2 weeks.

Clones were read by immunoSEQ multiplex PCR, and TCRdb kept only the in-frame ones, dropping some. The top ten hold around 3% of the sample, which has around 87,000 clones, 94% seen once. The sample consisted of CD4+ or CD8+ T cells sorted from blood, taken in a trial of the OX40 agonist ivuxolimab. The receptor was derived from an adult with an advanced solid tumor such as melanoma, head and neck, liver or kidney cancer.

CDR3 sequence: CASSFPSRGNTEAFF. CDR3 DNA: TGTGCCAGCAGCTTTCCCAGCCGGGGGAACACTGAAGCTTTCTTT. The chain uses TRBV28 and TRBJ1-1; D is uncertain. The V end was cut by 6 bases, the J end by 1 base, with 15 bases between. CDR3 length equals 15 residues. Germline assignment: CDR1 MDHEN and CDR2 SYDVKM. Filled out from reference TRBV28 and TRBJ1-1, the complete variable domain reads DVKVTQSSRYLVKRTGEKVFLECVQDMDHENMFWYRQDPGLGLRLIYFSYDVKMKEKGDIPEGYSVSREKKERFSLILESASTNQTSMYLCASSFPSRGNTEAFFGQGTRLTVV.